This record covers a single T cell receptor beta chain. The antigen is undetermined. The sample is drawn from a study of CD8 T cells in ankylosing spondylitis. Findings of the study overall: A TCR beta motif of fewer than ten highly homologous variants appeared characteristic of ankylosing spondylitis blood.

From germline, CDR1 is SGHRS and CDR2 YFSETQ. This CDR3 comprises 20 residues. Trimming pared 1 base from V and 2 bases from J, leaving 24 bases between. Scientists made TCR beta libraries using quantitative 5'-RACE with molecular barcodes. TCRdb fed the 5' RACE reads into MiXCR, producing one record per CDR3 protein. The sample has 350,000 to 550,000 distinct CDR3 sequences; 25% to 30% are singletons. Sequencing was performed on blood, either unsorted or a sorted T cell fraction (not recorded which). The source of this sequence is a male donor with ankylosing spondylitis. The genes are TRBV5-1 and TRBJ2-2; either TRBD1 or TRBD2 may fit D (5 bases each). CDR3 DNA sequence: TGCGCCAGCAGCTTGTCGGGACCGACCGGCCGAACCATCAACACCGGGGAGCTGTTTTTT. This sequence encodes CASSLSGPTGRTINTGELFF.